The 21 T cell receptor beta chains below all came from one sample that was sequenced in a study of blood T cells in healthy people across ages. A J-beta primer mix and a sample-barcoded 5' primer were used in a second PCR of roughly 7 to 12 cycles. One entry per CDR3 protein, called by TCRdb with MiXCR from the 5' RACE reads. Of some 1.7 million distinct CDR3 sequences detected, 25% to 30% appear once; the ten largest clones hold over 7%. Sequences were obtained from blood. The source of these receptors is a woman aged 30 to 39 in good health.

J is TRBJ1-5 and V is TRBV27; TRBD1 matches 7 bases. Trimming removed 1 base from V and 2 bases from J; junction bases left unmatched: 5. Germline V CDR1 and CDR2: MNHEY, SMNVEV (reference sequence). This CDR3 region has 16 residues. In DNA, the CDR3 is TGTGCCAGCAGTTTATATGCAACAGGGGGCAATCAGCCCCAGCATTTT. It codes for CASSLYATGGNQPQHF.

The CDR3 DNA reads TGTGCCAGCAGTGAAGAGGGGTTAGCGGGTCGGGAGACCCAGTACTTC. Its translation is CASSEEGLAGRETQYF. The chain recombines TRBV6-1 with TRBJ2-5; 7 positions match TRBD2. V lost 1 base to trimming and J lost 5 bases; unmatched junction nucleotides: 10. This CDR3 contains 16 residues. Germline values: CDR1 MNHNS, CDR2 SASEGT.

This clonotype has only a few counts. The rearrangement uses TRBV2 and TRBJ2-3; D may correspond to TRBD1 or TRBD2 (6 bases each). The CDR3 spans 15 residues. V lost 6 bases to trimming and J lost 6 bases, with 19 bases between them. Germline values: CDR1 SNHLY, CDR2 FYNNEI. The CDR3 sequence is CASRRGRPPGDTQYF. The CDR3 DNA is TGTGCCAGCAGACGGGGGCGCCCCCCCGGGGATACGCAGTATTTT.

This clonotype was counted ten times or more. CDR3 in amino acids: CASSTRGVSQETQYF. The CDR3 region has the DNA TGTGCCAGCAGTACCCGGGGCGTTTCACAAGAGACCCAGTACTTC. The chain couples TRBV28 to TRBJ2-5; the D call may be TRBD1 or TRBD2 (5 bases each). This CDR3 spans 15 amino acids. Germline lookup yields CDR1 MDHEN and CDR2 SYDVKM. V was cut by 5 bases and J by 2 bases, with 15 bases left in between.

Concerning this clonotype itself: Just one base apart from a much larger clone, this may be a read error. The V call is TRBV10-3, the J call TRBJ2-7; D not resolved. Trimming removed 7 bases at V and 7 bases at J, with 20 bases between. Per the germline V gene, CDR1 is ENHRY and CDR2 is SYGVKD. This CDR3 comprises 14 residues. The CDR3 DNA reads as TGTGCCATCACGGCCGCCAGTGGAAACAATGAGCAGTACTTC. Translated, it gives CAITAASGNNEQYF.

This clonotype occurred a few times. The chain recombines TRBV12-3 or TRBV12-4 with TRBJ2-7; possibly TRBD2 for D (5 bases). Trimming stripped 3 bases from V and 1 base from J, with 13 bases between. The CDR3 runs to 15 residues. CDR3 coding DNA: TGTGCCAGCAGTTTTTCCACTAGTAGTTCCTACGAGCAGTACTTC. This sequence encodes CASSFSTSSSYEQYF.

This chain joins TRBV7-6 and TRBJ2-4; the D gene is possibly TRBD1 (6 bases). This CDR3 region has 16 residues. Germline assignment: CDR1 SGHVS and CDR2 FNYEAQ. Trimming pared 5 bases from V and 0 bases from J, leaving 14 bases between. The CDR3 protein is CASSPRDTIAKNIQYF. CDR3 DNA: TGTGCCAGCAGCCCCCGGGACACCATAGCCAAAAACATTCAGTACTTC.

V gene TRBV9 combines with J gene TRBJ1-1; TRBD1 agrees at 9 bases. After removal of 4 bases from V and 7 bases from J, the junction contained 11 bases not matched to a gene. Germline loops: CDR1 SGDLS, CDR2 YYNGEE. The CDR3 consists of 15 residues. The CDR3 nucleotides are TGTGCCAGCAGCCCCCGGGGACAGGGTGTGAGTGAAGCTTTCTTT. This codes for CASSPRGQGVSEAFF.

The chain couples TRBV7-2 to TRBJ1-2, with 11 nucleotides matching TRBD1. Germline loops: CDR1 SGHTA, CDR2 FQGNSA. V lost 5 bases and J lost 5; bases outside the gene matches: 7. This CDR3 has 15 residues. CDR3 coding DNA: TGTGCCAGCAGCGTAGGGGGGACAGGGGGTTATGGCTACACCTTC. Translated, it gives CASSVGGTGGYGYTF.

This clonotype was found many times. The chain links TRBV5-1 to TRBJ2-5; D ambiguous. The CDR3 runs to 13 residues. V lost 2 bases, J lost 2 bases, and 7 bases lay in between. CDR1 SGHRS and CDR2 YFSETQ come from the germline V gene. Written as DNA, the CDR3 is TGCGCCAGCAGCTTCCCCCAACAAGAGACCCAGTACTTC. Protein product: CASSFPQQETQYF.

This chain joins TRBV4-1 and TRBJ2-1; 12 nucleotides match TRBD2. The CDR3 has 17 residues. V gave up 1 base and J gave up 4 bases; unmatched junction bases: 5. Germline V gene lookup returns CDR1 MGHRA and CDR2 YSYEKL. CDR3: CASSQGTSGMGYNEQFF. CDR3 bases: TGCGCCAGCAGCCAAGGGACTAGCGGGATGGGATACAATGAGCAGTTCTTC.

The chain has TRBV11-3 and TRBJ2-3; D unresolved. This CDR3 contains 16 residues. The germline gives CDR1 SGHNT, CDR2 YENEEA. V was cut by 0 bases and J by 4 bases, with 14 bases left in between. CDR3 in amino acids: CASSLDSDPAPDTQYF. The CDR3 region has the DNA TGTGCCAGCAGCTTAGACTCCGACCCGGCCCCAGATACGCAGTATTTT.

This rearrangement joins TRBV7-2 to TRBJ2-3, with a weak D call TRBD2 (5 bases). This CDR3 is 15 amino acids long. Trimming pared 2 bases from V and 3 bases from J, leaving 12 bases between. Per the germline V gene, CDR1 is SGHTA and CDR2 is FQGNSA. The CDR3 coding sequence is TGTGCCAGCAGCTTAACGGGAATGGAGACAGATACGCAGTATTTT. Its protein product is CASSLTGMETDTQYF. The entire variable domain, with the rest obtained from reference TRBV7-2 and TRBJ2-3, is as follows: GAGVSQSPSNKVTEKGKDVELRCDPISGHTALYWYRQSLGQGLEFLIYFQGNSAPDKSGLPSDRFSAERTGGSVSTLTIQRTQQEDSAVYLCASSLTGMETDTQYFGPGTRLTVL.

A word on this clonotype: Because the CDR3's place on the DNA is in doubt, the DNA is left out and the CDR3 is given as listed by TCRdb. This sequence joins TRBV5-6 and TRBJ1-4. Germline assignment: CDR1 SGHDT and CDR2 YYEEEE. The CDR3 region is 13 residues in length, termini included. This CDR3 reads CASSWGRGAYVFF.

The count of this clonotype is one. This chain connects TRBV19 to TRBJ2-4; 7 positions match TRBD2. Trimming took 4 bases from V and 7 from J; bases not matched to a gene: 4. CDR1 LNHDA and CDR2 SQIVND come from the germline V gene (reference sequence). The CDR3 covers 13 residues. CDR3 sequence: CASSSGRQNIQYF. CDR3 nucleotide sequence: TGTGCCAGTAGTAGCGGGAGACAGAACATTCAGTACTTC.

The V gene is TRBV6-2 or TRBV6-3, the J gene TRBJ2-1; a weak D match, TRBD2 (5 bases). V was shortened by 4 bases and J by 0 bases, with 13 bases between the two germline ends. From germline, CDR1 is MNHEY and CDR2 SVGEGT. The CDR3 is 16 residues long. The CDR3 sequence: CASSSPAASSYNEQFF. CDR3 bases: TGTGCCAGCAGTTCCCCAGCGGCGAGCTCCTACAATGAGCAGTTCTTC.

At least ten counts were recorded for this clonotype. The V and J genes are TRBV12-3 or TRBV12-4 and TRBJ2-5; TRBD2 agrees at 7 bases. Trimming at V came to 6 bases and at J to 11 bases, leaving 15 bases not matched to a gene. The length of the CDR3 is 14 residues. This chain's CDR3 is CASRLGGTLPQQYF. The DNA of the CDR3 is TGTGCCAGCAGGTTGGGGGGGACCCTGCCGCAGCAGTACTTC.

The chain is built from TRBV28 and TRBJ1-2, with D perhaps TRBD1 (5 bases). Germline CDR1 is MDHEN and CDR2 is SYDVKM. Between the trimmed V and J ends, which lost 7 bases and 2 bases, there was a span of 11 bases. The CDR3 is 13 residues long. The CDR3 bases are TGTGCCAGCAACCAGGGACTGAACTATGGCTACACCTTC. As protein: CASNQGLNYGYTF.

As regards this clonotype: The germline gene is not matched at one end of the junction; a read error may be the cause. The rearrangement links TRBV4-1 to TRBJ2-5, with TRBD2 as a possible D gene (6 bases). The CDR3 has 15 amino acids. Looked up from germline, CDR1 is MGHRA and CDR2 is YSYEKL. CDR3 in DNA: TGCGCCAACAGCCCGATGGTGGGCGGGGAAGAGACCCAGTACTTC. Protein: CANSPMVGGEETQYF.

This clonotype was picked up many times. The chain couples TRBV20-1 to TRBJ1-2; D gene uncertain. Trimming took off 6 bases at V and 6 bases at J, with 11 bases between the two ends. CDR3 size: 11 residues. Germline V CDR1 and CDR2: DFQATT, SNEGSKA (reference sequence). The CDR3, as DNA: TGCAGTGCCCGCGGCGCCGATGGCTACACCTTC. This sequence encodes CSARGADGYTF.

The sample holds a few counts of this clonotype. The chain uses TRBV20-1 and TRBJ1-5, with D tentatively TRBD1 (6 bases). Germline CDR1 DFQATT, CDR2 SNEGSKA (reference sequence). The V end was cut by 8 bases, the J end by 2 bases, with 16 bases between. This CDR3 has 14 residues. CDR3: CSLKVRQGNQPQHF. The DNA for the CDR3 is TGCAGTCTAAAGGTGAGACAGGGCAATCAGCCCCAGCATTTT.